Listed here are 20 T cell receptor beta chains from one sample, sequenced in a study of blood T cell repertoires in COVID-19. Libraries were prepared by immunoSEQ multiplex PCR; TCRdb keeps only in-frame clonotypes and omits some of them. Found here are about 190,000 clones, 86% of them singletons; the top ten hold 4.5% to 6.5%. Sample: PBMCs or T cells enriched from blood (not recorded which). Receptor source: a man in his forties or fifties with acute COVID-19.

The gene calls are TRBV19 and TRBJ2-5; 11 bases agree with TRBD2. The V gene's germline CDR1 is LNHDA and CDR2 SQIVND (reference sequence). The CDR3 extends over 15 amino acids. The ends lost 2 bases at V and 5 bases at J; junction bases unmatched: 4. The CDR3 loop is CASSIIAGGTETQYF. As DNA, the CDR3 is TGTGCCAGTAGTATAATAGCGGGAGGGACGGAGACCCAGTACTTC.

This clone was found a few times. The rearrangement joins TRBV25-1 to TRBJ2-3, with TRBD2 matching over 7 bases. Germline V gene data show CDR1 as MGHDK and CDR2 as SYGVNS. There are 17 residues in the CDR3. J gave up 1 base and V 5 bases, and 12 bases lay outside the gene matches. The CDR3 is CASSPIGRELGTDTQYF. CDR3 nucleotides: TGTGCCAGCAGTCCTATTGGGCGGGAGTTAGGCACAGATACGCAGTATTTT.

V is TRBV6-2 or TRBV6-3 and J is TRBJ1-2; no firm D call. This CDR3 has 13 residues. V lost 2 bases to trimming and J lost 8 bases, with 12 bases between them. Germline loops: CDR1 MNHEY, CDR2 SVGEGT. The CDR3 sequence is CASSYLDSLGYTF. In nucleotides, the CDR3 is TGTGCCAGCAGTTACCTGGACTCTTTAGGCTACACCTTC.

This sequence joins TRBV9 and TRBJ2-2; D remains unclear. Germline CDR1 SGDLS, CDR2 YYNGEE. Trimming shortened V by 0 bases and J by 4 bases, and 4 bases separated the two germline ends. The CDR3 totals 13 residues. The CDR3 coding sequence is TGTGCCAGCAGCGTAGCTTCCACCGGGGAGCTGTTTTTT. Its protein product is CASSVASTGELFF. The whole variable domain, remainder taken from reference TRBV9 and TRBJ2-2, is DSGVTQTPKHLITATGQRVTLRCSPRSGDLSVYWYQQSLDQGLQFLIQYYNGEERAKGNILERFSAQQFPDLHSELNLSSLELGDSALYFCASSVASTGELFFGEGSRLTVL.

V gene TRBV9 combines with J gene TRBJ2-7; TRBD2 is a possible D gene (5 bases). Germline V gives CDR1 SGDLS, CDR2 YYNGEE. This CDR3 is built from 13 residues. The ends were cut back, 0 bases at V and 4 bases at J, with 8 bases in the middle. The CDR3 coding sequence is TGTGCCAGCAGCGTAGACGGAGGTTACGAGCAGTACTTC. Amino acid sequence: CASSVDGGYEQYF. Combining the CDR3 with reference TRBV9 and TRBJ2-7 gives the whole variable domain DSGVTQTPKHLITATGQRVTLRCSPRSGDLSVYWYQQSLDQGLQFLIQYYNGEERAKGNILERFSAQQFPDLHSELNLSSLELGDSALYFCASSVDGGYEQYFGPGTRLTVT.

The gene calls are TRBV30 and TRBJ1-2, with TRBD1 matching 9 bases. The CDR3 is made up of 14 amino acids. The germline CDR1 and CDR2 sequences are GTSNPN and SVGIG (reference sequence). With V trimmed by 6 bases and J by 3 bases, 8 bases remained unmatched. The CDR3 region is CACPGQGLYYGYTF. The CDR3 DNA reads TGTGCCTGTCCCGGACAGGGGCTTTACTATGGCTACACCTTC.

The V and J genes are TRBV6-4 and TRBJ2-6; 12 positions agree with TRBD2. CDR3 size: 18 residues. V lost 0 bases, J lost 0 bases, and 0 bases stayed unmatched. Per germline, CDR1 MRHNA and CDR2 SNTAGT. CDR3 nucleotides: TGTGCCAGCAGTGACTCGACTAGCGGGAGCTCTGGGGCCAACGTCCTGACTTTC. Translation gives CASSDSTSGSSGANVLTF.

The rearrangement links TRBV28 to TRBJ2-7, with 8 bases identical to TRBD2. The V and J ends lost 8 bases and 0 bases, in that order; junction bases with no gene match: 3. The germline V gene has CDR1 MDHEN and CDR2 SYDVKM. CDR3 length: 13 residues. The CDR3 coding sequence is TGTGCCAGCCACGGGGGGGCCTCCTACGAGCAGTACTTC. Its protein is CASHGGASYEQYF.

The chain couples TRBV18 to TRBJ1-3; D is possibly TRBD1 (5 bases). Germline V gene sequence: CDR1 KGHSH, CDR2 LQKENI. This CDR3 contains 16 residues. Trimming left V 0 bases short and J 0 bases short, with 9 bases between. CDR3 DNA sequence: TGTGCCAGCTCACCACCGACGGGACTCTCTGGAAACACCATATATTTT. It codes for CASSPPTGLSGNTIYF.

With respect to this clone: The same CDR3 also results from other DNA sequences found in this sample. The V gene is TRBV28, the J gene TRBJ1-2; no definite D call. The V and J ends lost 5 bases and 1 base respectively, with 8 bases between them. This CDR3 region has 13 residues. Germline loops: CDR1 MDHEN, CDR2 SYDVKM. The CDR3 coding sequence is TGTGCCAGCAGTCCGCCGGGTAACTATGGCTACACCTTC. Its protein product is CASSPPGNYGYTF.

The DNA for the CDR3 is TGCGCCAGCAGCTTGGTAGCCGGGGTGAACACTGAAGCTTTCTTT. Translating gives CASSLVAGVNTEAFF. V usage is TRBV5-1 and J usage is TRBJ1-1; D is unclear. Germline assignment: CDR1 SGHRS and CDR2 YFSETQ. The CDR3 has 15 residues. V was clipped by 0 bases and J by 0 bases, with 9 bases between them. The entire variable domain, with the rest obtained from reference TRBV5-1 and TRBJ1-1, is as follows: KAGVTQTPRYLIKTRGQQVTLSCSPISGHRSVSWYQQTPGQGLQFLFEYFSETQRNKGNFPGRFSGRQFSNSRSEMNVSTLELGDSALYLCASSLVAGVNTEAFFGQGTRLTVV.

This clone was seen only a few times. V and J are TRBV28 and TRBJ2-3; TRBD1 matches 7 bases. Germline lookup yields CDR1 MDHEN and CDR2 SYDVKM. The trim removed 3 bases at V and 9 bases at J, leaving 12 bases unmatched. The CDR3 extends over 15 amino acids. CDR3: CASSFVSGGKGTQYF. The DNA of the CDR3 is TGTGCCAGCAGTTTTGTTTCAGGGGGAAAGGGGACGCAGTATTTT.

CDR3 sequence (DNA): TGTGCCTGGAGTGTAGTAGCGGGGGGGATCCGCACAGATACGCAGTATTTT. The encoded protein is CAWSVVAGGIRTDTQYF. The V gene is TRBV30, the J gene TRBJ2-3; 11 nucleotides agree with TRBD2. Germline CDR1 GTSNPN, CDR2 SVGIG (reference sequence). Germline trimming cut 0 bases from V and 1 base from J; bases unmatched to any gene: 6. The CDR3 has 17 residues. Full variable domain (outside the CDR3, taken from reference TRBV30 and TRBJ2-3): SQTIHQWPATLVQPVGSPLSLECTVEGTSNPNLYWYRQAAGRGLQLLFYSVGIGQISSEVPQNLSASRPQDRQFILSSKKLLLSDSGFYLCAWSVVAGGIRTDTQYFGPGTRLTVL.

The CDR3 DNA follows: TGCAGTGCTAGTGACCCCAGGTCAATCTATGGCTACACCTTC. Protein product: CSASDPRSIYGYTF. The V and J genes are TRBV20-1 and TRBJ1-2; D call uncertain. V was shortened by 3 bases and J by 4 bases, with 15 bases between the two germline ends. This CDR3 has 14 residues. The germline V gene has CDR1 DFQATT and CDR2 SNEGSKA (reference sequence).

This clone came up once. The chain is built from TRBV2 and TRBJ2-5; possible D gene TRBD1, 6 bases. The CDR3 contains 15 residues. Germline V gene sequence: CDR1 SNHLY, CDR2 FYNNEI. V was cut by 5 bases and J by 1 base, with 14 bases left in between. In nucleotides, the CDR3 is TGTGCCAGCAGTAGGGGACAATCGCCCCAAGAGACCCAGTACTTC. This sequence encodes CASSRGQSPQETQYF.

The chain has TRBV2 and TRBJ1-4; TRBD1 matches at 10 bases. The ends lost 7 bases at V and 6 bases at J; junction bases unmatched: 8. The V gene's germline CDR1 is SNHLY and CDR2 FYNNEI. The CDR3 sequence is 15 residues long. CDR3 nucleotide sequence: TGTGCCAGCACCAGGGGAGGGACAGGGGATGAAAAACTGTTTTTT. Protein product: CASTRGGTGDEKLFF.

The chain combines TRBV7-2 with TRBJ2-7; tentative D call: TRBD2 (6 bases). Trimming removed 5 bases from V and 2 bases from J, with 13 bases in between. Germline V gene data show CDR1 as SGHTA and CDR2 as FQGNSA. The CDR3 runs to 14 residues. CDR3 in DNA: TGTGCCAGCAGCATGGAGGGCAGTCCCTACGAGCAGTACTTC. It is translated as CASSMEGSPYEQYF.

J is TRBJ1-5 and V is TRBV2; TRBD1 might be the D (6 bases). Trimming cost V 3 bases and J 0 bases, with 21 bases left between them. In germline, CDR1 is SNHLY, CDR2 FYNNEI. This CDR3 spans 19 amino acids. The CDR3, as DNA: TGTGCCAGCAGTGACCGACTCGCGGGGGGGCAGGGTAGCAATCAGCCCCAGCATTTT. Translated: CASSDRLAGGQGSNQPQHF. Based on the CDR3 plus reference TRBV2 and TRBJ1-5, the full variable domain is EPEVTQTPSHQVTQMGQEVILRCVPISNHLYFYWYRQILGQKVEFLVSFYNNEISEKSEIFDDQFSVERPDGSNFTLKIRSTKLEDSAMYFCASSDRLAGGQGSNQPQHFGDGTRLSIL.

The rearrangement uses TRBV14 and TRBJ2-1, with 8 bases matching TRBD1. This CDR3 is 16 amino acids long. V shed 3 bases and J 5 bases; nucleotides not matched to a gene: 9. Germline CDR1 SGHDN, CDR2 FVKESK. CDR3 in amino acids: CASSHWTGMVDNEQFF. Here the CDR3 DNA reads TGTGCCAGCAGCCACTGGACAGGGATGGTTGACAATGAGCAGTTCTTC. Variable domain in full (rest from reference TRBV14 and TRBJ2-1): EAGVTQFPSHSVIEKGQTVTLRCDPISGHDNLYWYRRVMGKEIKFLLHFVKESKQDESGMPNNRFLAERTGGTYSTLKVQPAELEDSGVYFCASSHWTGMVDNEQFFGPGTRLTVL.

This chain uses TRBV28 with TRBJ1-5, with D maybe TRBD1 (5 bases). The germline CDR1 and CDR2 sequences are MDHEN and SYDVKM. The CDR3 sequence is 15 residues long. V dropped 7 bases and J dropped 3 bases, with 16 bases sitting between them. CDR3 region: CASTRVRTLNQPQHF. CDR3 DNA sequence: TGTGCCAGCACCCGTGTAAGGACACTCAATCAGCCCCAGCATTTT.